This section outlines one T cell receptor beta chain sequence together with its context. Per the original data handling: By means of reference gene primer amplification, nucleated cell counts were estimated. Sequencing was performed with immunoSEQ multiplex PCR; in TCRdb, only in-frame clones are kept and a portion is missing. V and J calls and clone size follow that table, whereas D and trimming were derived from the DNA. The sample lists about 250,000 clones; 70% to 90% were seen once. This specimen belongs to a study of blood T cell repertoires in COVID-19. Overall study context: Samples taken during acute and convalescent COVID-19 were collected in the United States, Italy and Spain. The analysed material was cDNA or gDNA that came from T cells, B-cell-depleted T cells, or PBMCs.

Sequencing input: peripheral blood. The receptor was derived from a young man with active or convalescent COVID-19.

The CDR3 spells CASSFVNNRGLLEQYF. Here the CDR3 DNA reads TGTGCCAGCAGCTTCGTTAATAACAGGGGGTTACTCGAGCAGTACTTC. The rearrangement uses TRBV7-2 and TRBJ2-7; 8 bases match TRBD1. Germline CDR1 is SGHTA and CDR2 is FQGNSA. V lost 3 bases, J lost 6 bases, and 13 bases stayed unmatched. The CDR3 extends over 16 amino acids.